One and the same sample provided the 12 T cell receptor beta chains below, sequenced in a study of early T cells in non-severe SARS-CoV-2 infection. TCRdb independently ran MiXCR on the 5' RACE reads; one entry per CDR3 protein. The sample includes more than 55,000 distinct CDR3 sequences, 12% of them seen just once. Material for sequencing was whole blood. The receptors shown here come from an adult who was a healthcare worker with PCR-confirmed SARS-CoV-2 infection or an uninfected control (not recorded which).

This chain joins TRBV29-1 and TRBJ2-7; D call uncertain. CDR3 size: 10 residues. Deletions cut 4 bases from V and 1 base from J, with 2 bases between. Germline V CDR1 and CDR2: SQVTM, ANQGSEA. The CDR3 spells CSVVSYEQYF. The CDR3 DNA is TGCAGCGTTGTTTCCTACGAGCAGTACTTC.

There are a few counts of this clonotype. The chain recombines TRBV6-5 with TRBJ2-7, with D tentatively TRBD1 or TRBD2 (5 bases each). The CDR3 has 14 amino acids. CDR1 MNHEY and CDR2 SVGAGI come from the germline V gene. Trimming stripped 6 bases from V and 4 bases from J, with 16 bases between. This CDR3 is CASSRAGAGYEQYF. The CDR3 nucleotides are TGTGCCAGCAGCCGCGCCGGGGCAGGATACGAGCAGTACTTC.

The table lists this clonotype with many counts. The chain employs TRBV6-6 and TRBJ2-1; TRBD2 is a possible D gene (6 bases). The germline V and J ends were trimmed by 9 bases and 0 bases, with 6 bases remaining between them. CDR3 length equals 12 residues. Germline values: CDR1 MNHNY, CDR2 SVGAGI (reference sequence). This chain's CDR3 is CARGGSYNEQFF. CDR3 nucleotides: TGTGCCAGGGGAGGCTCCTACAATGAGCAGTTCTTC.

The chain carries TRBV3-1 and TRBJ2-1, with D perhaps matching TRBD2 (6 bases). Germline values: CDR1 LGHDT, CDR2 YNNKEL (reference sequence). V was cut by 0 bases and J by 8 bases, with 14 bases left in between. The CDR3 is 15 residues long. DNA of the CDR3: TGTGCCAGCAGCCAAGAGGCGGGGAGTGCGCATGAGCAGTTCTTC. Its protein product is CASSQEAGSAHEQFF.

This clonotype turned up a few times. The V gene is TRBV3-2, the J gene TRBJ2-5; the table's D call, TRBD2, has no DNA check behind it. TRBV3-2 is shown as a pseudogene. CDR3 size: 17 residues. CDR3: CASTALGTSGSMKTQYF. The CDR3 bases are TGTGCCAGCACGGCCCTAGGGACTAGCGGGAGTATGAAGACCCAGTACTTC.

Concerning this clonotype: With a much larger clone just one base away, this may be a read error. This chain uses TRBV7-2 with TRBJ2-3; D may be TRBD1 (6 bases). Germline V gene lookup returns CDR1 SGHTA and CDR2 FQGNSA. The CDR3 extends over 13 amino acids. The CDR3 region is CVSSLGGADTQYF. Here the CDR3 DNA reads TGTGTCAGCAGCTTAGGGGGTGCAGATACGCAGTATTTT.

This clonotype appeared many times. The chain uses TRBV7-2 and TRBJ2-2; a possible D gene is TRBD1 (6 bases). CDR3 size: 15 residues. Trimming shortened V by 5 bases and J by 5 bases, and 15 bases separated the two germline ends. From germline, CDR1 is SGHTA and CDR2 FQGNSA. The CDR3 protein is CASSGRDTSTGELFF. CDR3 DNA: TGTGCCAGCAGCGGCCGGGACACAAGTACCGGGGAGCTGTTTTTT.

CDR3 nucleotide sequence: TGCAGTGCTAGAGATAGAGAGGACTACTACGAGCAGTACTTC. Translated, it gives CSARDREDYYEQYF. The chain couples TRBV20-1 to TRBJ2-7, with D perhaps matching TRBD2 (6 bases). The V gene's germline CDR1 is DFQATT and CDR2 SNEGSKA (reference sequence). Trimming stripped 0 bases from V and 3 bases from J, with 12 bases between. CDR3 length: 14 residues.

The table lists this clonotype with many counts. The DNA is omitted, as the CDR3 cannot be located on it reliably, and the CDR3 follows TCRdb's listing. This chain joins TRBV11-3 and TRBJ2-5. The CDR3 spans 13 residues, counting both ends. Germline V gene data show CDR1 as SGHNT and CDR2 as YENEEA. CDR3: CASSLGMGETQYF.

CDR3 region: CAIKTTTNTGELFF. CDR3 DNA: TGTGCCATCAAGACAACAACGAACACCGGGGAGCTGTTTTTT. The J gene is TRBJ2-2, the V gene TRBV10-3; the D is unclear. Germline CDR1 reads ENHRY; CDR2 reads SYGVKD. CDR3 length: 14 amino acids. The V gene lost 7 bases and the J gene lost 0 bases, with 9 bases spanning the gap.

This clonotype was found many times. The V gene is TRBV9, the J gene TRBJ1-4; TRBD1 aligns across 7 bases. The CDR3 totals 14 residues. Unmatched junction bases numbered 7, after V lost 3 bases and J lost 8 bases. The V gene's germline CDR1 is SGDLS and CDR2 YYNGEE. In nucleotides, the CDR3 is TGTGCCAGCAGCGCCAGACAGGGACCCGAAAAACTGTTTTTT. Amino acids: CASSARQGPEKLFF.

The rearrangement uses TRBV6-1 and TRBJ1-1; D perhaps matches TRBD1 (5 bases). This CDR3 region has 14 residues. V was shortened by 6 bases and J by 4 bases, with 15 bases between the two germline ends. CDR1 is MNHNS, CDR2 SASEGT, per germline. CDR3 residues: CASRLEGSTTEAFF. The DNA for the CDR3 is TGTGCCAGCAGGTTAGAGGGGTCGACCACTGAAGCTTTCTTT.